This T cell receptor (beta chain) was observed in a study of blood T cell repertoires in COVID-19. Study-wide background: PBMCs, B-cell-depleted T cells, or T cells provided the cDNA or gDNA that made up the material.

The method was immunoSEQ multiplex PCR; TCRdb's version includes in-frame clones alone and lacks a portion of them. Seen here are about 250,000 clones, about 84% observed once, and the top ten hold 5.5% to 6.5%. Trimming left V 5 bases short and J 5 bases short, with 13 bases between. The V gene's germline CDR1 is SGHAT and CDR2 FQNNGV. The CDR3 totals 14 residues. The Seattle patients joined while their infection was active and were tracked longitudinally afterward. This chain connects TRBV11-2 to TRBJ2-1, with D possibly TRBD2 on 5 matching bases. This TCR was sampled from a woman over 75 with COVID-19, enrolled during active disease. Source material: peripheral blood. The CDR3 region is CASSRPVGDNEQFF. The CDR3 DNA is TGTGCCAGCAGCCGGCCGGTCGGGGACAATGAGCAGTTCTTC.